A selection of T cell receptor beta chains follows, all from one sample in a study of blood T cell repertoires in COVID-19. Data came from immunoSEQ multiplex PCR; TCRdb stores just in-frame clones and leaves some out. This sample has approximately 300,000 clones, with approximately 90% found just once. The source material was PBMCs or T cells enriched from blood (not recorded which). The source of these receptors is a woman under 40 who had been exposed to COVID-19. The CDR3 runs from the conserved cysteine through the conserved F or W. The D gene is left open where the match is weak. Size is omitted from some rows. Given values are once, few, many or a class for expanded clones.

d_gene	abundance	v_gene	j_gene	CDR3aa	CDR3nt
TRBD2	.	TRBV27	TRBJ2-7	CASSLTGLADDEQYF	TGTGCCAGCAGTTTGACAGGACTAGCGGACGACGAGCAGTACTTC
.	.	TRBV6-6	TRBJ1-5	CARCLQPQHF	TGTGCCAGGTGCCTACAGCCCCAGCATTTT
.	.	TRBV18	TRBJ2-5	CASSPGQQETQYF	TGTGCCAGCTCACCCGGACAGCAAGAGACCCAGTACTTC
.	.	TRBV4-1	TRBJ1-5	CASRGQLDQPQHF	TGCGCCAGCAGGGGGCAGCTAGATCAGCCCCAGCATTTT
.	.	TRBV29-1	TRBJ1-2	CSAGTSNYGYTF	TGCAGCGCTGGGACATCCAACTATGGCTACACCTTC
TRBD1	.	TRBV11-2	TRBJ1-3	CASTILWGTGRNTIYF	TGTGCCAGCACCATACTATGGGGGACAGGGAGAAACACCATATATTTT
.	.	TRBV5-4	TRBJ1-3	CASSYGTLSSGNTIYF	TGTGCCAGCAGCTATGGGACATTAAGCTCTGGAAACACCATATATTTT
TRBD2	.	TRBV12-3/TRBV12-4	TRBJ2-7	CASSLGGGYEQYF	TGTGCCAGCAGCCTCGGGGGGGGCTACGAGCAGTACTTC
.	.	TRBV6-1	TRBJ1-3	CASSDRQPSGNTIYF	TGTGCCAGCAGTGATAGACAGCCCTCTGGAAACACCATATATTTT
TRBD1	few	TRBV19	TRBJ2-6	CASSIGDRGRTGANVLTF	TGTGCCAGTAGTATAGGGGACAGGGGTCGAACTGGGGCCAACGTCCTGACTTTC
.	.	TRBV7-2	TRBJ1-2	CASSSGAVNYGYTF	TGTGCCAGCAGCTCGGGTGCAGTGAACTATGGCTACACCTTC